These T cell receptor beta chains were read from a single sample in a study of vaccination effects on CD4 cells after COVID-19. Clones were sequenced by immunoSEQ multiplex PCR, and TCRdb holds only the in-frame ones, with some missing. The table shows roughly 15,000 clones, with less than 85% occurring only once. These receptors have no identified antigens. Here the sequenced sample was CD4+ T cells from PBMCs cultured with SARS-CoV-2 spike peptides, taken after COVID-19 vaccination. These receptors were collected from a human donor who had a prior SARS-CoV-2 infection. Both conserved end residues are part of each CDR3. The order of the fields is D gene, J gene, clone size, V gene, CDR3 protein, CDR3 DNA. D genes are given only for firm matches. Not all rows give a size; the values are once, few, many and, for expanded clones, a class.

d_call: TRBD1; j_call: TRBJ1-2; clone_size: few; v_call: TRBV12-3/TRBV12-4; cdr3_aa: CASSLRQGAGYTF; cdr3_nt: TGTGCCAGCAGTTTACGGCAGGGGGCTGGCTACACCTTC
d_call: TRBD2; j_call: TRBJ2-3; clone_size: NA; v_call: TRBV5-4; cdr3_aa: CASRSGRRDTQYF; cdr3_nt: TGTGCCAGCAGAAGCGGGAGGAGGGATACGCAGTATTTT
d_call: TRBD1; j_call: TRBJ1-2; clone_size: NA; v_call: TRBV9; cdr3_aa: CASSGPGQGGYEGYTF; cdr3_nt: TGTGCCAGCAGCGGGCCGGGACAGGGAGGCTATGAGGGCTACACCTTC
d_call: TRBD1; j_call: TRBJ1-5; clone_size: NA; v_call: TRBV30; cdr3_aa: CAWSVGTGVANNQPQHF; cdr3_nt: TGTGCCTGGAGTGTGGGGACAGGGGTAGCGAACAATCAGCCCCAGCATTTT
d_call: TRBD1; j_call: TRBJ2-1; clone_size: NA; v_call: TRBV18; cdr3_aa: CASSATTGTGGGSYNEQFF; cdr3_nt: TGTGCCAGCTCAGCGACTACCGGGACAGGGGGTGGCTCCTACAATGAGCAGTTCTTC
d_call: NA; j_call: TRBJ1-6; clone_size: once; v_call: TRBV7-9; cdr3_aa: CASSFRNSPLHF; cdr3_nt: TGTGCCAGCAGCTTCCGCAATTCACCCCTCCACTTT
d_call: NA; j_call: TRBJ2-1; clone_size: few; v_call: TRBV5-6; cdr3_aa: CASSFQVYEQFF; cdr3_nt: TGTGCCAGCAGCTTCCAAGTTTATGAGCAGTTCTTC
d_call: NA; j_call: TRBJ2-5; clone_size: few; v_call: TRBV11-2; cdr3_aa: CASSLDTIQETQYF; cdr3_nt: TGTGCCAGCAGCTTAGATACTATACAAGAGACCCAGTACTTC
d_call: NA; j_call: TRBJ1-5; clone_size: once; v_call: TRBV12-3/TRBV12-4; cdr3_aa: CASSSRQRPQHF; cdr3_nt: TGTGCCAGCAGTTCGCGACAACGGCCCCAGCATTTT
d_call: NA; j_call: TRBJ2-6; clone_size: NA; v_call: TRBV5-1; cdr3_aa: CASSPTGRYSGANVLTF; cdr3_nt: TGCGCCAGCAGCCCCACAGGCCGCTACTCTGGGGCCAACGTCCTGACTTTC
d_call: NA; j_call: TRBJ2-7; clone_size: few; v_call: TRBV2; cdr3_aa: CASCFGQPYEQYF; cdr3_nt: TGTGCCAGCTGCTTTGGGCAGCCTTACGAGCAGTACTTC
d_call: TRBD2; j_call: TRBJ2-5; clone_size: NA; v_call: TRBV7-2; cdr3_aa: CASSLVGTKFETQYF; cdr3_nt: TGTGCCAGCAGCTTAGTGGGGACTAAATTTGAGACCCAGTACTTC
d_call: NA; j_call: TRBJ1-4; clone_size: NA; v_call: TRBV29-1; cdr3_aa: CSVEDKEKLFF; cdr3_nt: TGCAGCGTTGAAGATAAAGAAAAACTGTTTTTT
d_call: NA; j_call: TRBJ2-1; clone_size: NA; v_call: TRBV4-1; cdr3_aa: CASSVRDSSRWNEQFF; cdr3_nt: TGCGCCAGCAGCGTGCGGGACTCTAGCCGTTGGAATGAGCAGTTCTTC
d_call: NA; j_call: TRBJ1-4; clone_size: NA; v_call: TRBV5-1; cdr3_aa: CASSLGTRGLGEKLFF; cdr3_nt: TGCGCCAGCAGCTTGGGGACCAGGGGTCTGGGTGAAAAACTGTTTTTT
d_call: NA; j_call: TRBJ1-1; clone_size: NA; v_call: TRBV5-1; cdr3_aa: CASSLNKDYTEAFF; cdr3_nt: TGCGCCAGCAGCTTGAATAAGGATTACACTGAAGCTTTCTTT
d_call: NA; j_call: TRBJ2-2; clone_size: NA; v_call: TRBV4-3; cdr3_aa: CASSQVLSNTGELFF; cdr3_nt: TGCGCCAGCAGCCAAGTTTTATCGAACACCGGGGAGCTGTTTTTT
d_call: NA; j_call: TRBJ1-4; clone_size: NA; v_call: TRBV27; cdr3_aa: CASSSDRGEKLFF; cdr3_nt: TGTGCCAGCAGTTCGGACAGAGGCGAAAAACTGTTTTTT
d_call: NA; j_call: TRBJ1-1; clone_size: NA; v_call: TRBV28; cdr3_aa: CASSPTHGGGNQAFF; cdr3_nt: TGTGCCAGCAGTCCAACGCACGGGGGGGGGAATCAAGCTTTCTTT
d_call: NA; j_call: TRBJ2-2; clone_size: once; v_call: TRBV19; cdr3_aa: CASSIIGDSPGTGELFF; cdr3_nt: TGTGCCAGTAGTATTATTGGAGACAGTCCGGGCACCGGGGAGCTGTTTTTT
d_call: TRBD2; j_call: TRBJ2-5; clone_size: few; v_call: TRBV6-5; cdr3_aa: CASSYGTSGGWVQYF; cdr3_nt: TGTGCCAGCAGTTACGGGACTAGCGGGGGGTGGGTCCAGTACTTC
d_call: TRBD1; j_call: TRBJ1-3; clone_size: NA; v_call: TRBV19; cdr3_aa: CASKQGVSGNTIYF; cdr3_nt: TGTGCCAGTAAACAGGGGGTATCTGGAAACACCATATATTTT
d_call: NA; j_call: TRBJ2-3; clone_size: few; v_call: TRBV27; cdr3_aa: CASSLDESTDTQYF; cdr3_nt: TGTGCCAGCAGTCTAGATGAGAGCACAGATACGCAGTATTTT
d_call: NA; j_call: TRBJ1-2; clone_size: NA; v_call: TRBV5-1; cdr3_aa: CASSLAQHRGYTF; cdr3_nt: TGCGCCAGCAGCTTGGCCCAACATCGAGGCTACACCTTC
d_call: TRBD1; j_call: TRBJ2-5; clone_size: medium-sized; v_call: TRBV25-1; cdr3_aa: CASSMGQGKGETQYF; cdr3_nt: TGTGCCAGCAGCATGGGACAGGGAAAGGGAGAGACCCAGTACTTC
d_call: NA; j_call: TRBJ2-3; clone_size: NA; v_call: TRBV7-2; cdr3_aa: CASSSTIQGTDTQYF; cdr3_nt: TGTGCCAGCAGCTCGACAATACAAGGCACAGATACGCAGTATTTT
d_call: NA; j_call: TRBJ2-7; clone_size: NA; v_call: TRBV7-3; cdr3_aa: CASSQGRWAEEYYEQYF; cdr3_nt: TGTGCCAGCAGCCAAGGGAGGTGGGCAGAAGAGTACTACGAGCAGTACTTC
d_call: NA; j_call: TRBJ2-1; clone_size: NA; v_call: TRBV18; cdr3_aa: CASSRSGAPDNEQFF; cdr3_nt: TGTGCCAGCTCACGGTCGGGGGCCCCGGACAATGAGCAGTTCTTC
d_call: TRBD2; j_call: TRBJ2-7; clone_size: NA; v_call: TRBV2; cdr3_aa: CASSPGGGAGYEQYF; cdr3_nt: TGTGCCAGCAGTCCCGGCGGGGGGGCGGGGTACGAGCAGTACTTC
d_call: NA; j_call: TRBJ1-1; clone_size: NA; v_call: TRBV11-2; cdr3_aa: CASSSEFVLGTEAFF; cdr3_nt: TGTGCCAGCAGCTCGGAATTTGTCCTGGGTACTGAAGCTTTCTTT
d_call: TRBD2; j_call: TRBJ2-1; clone_size: NA; v_call: TRBV6-2/TRBV6-3; cdr3_aa: CASSYSGGSGNEQFF; cdr3_nt: TGTGCCAGCAGTTACTCTGGCGGGAGTGGGAATGAGCAGTTCTTC
d_call: NA; j_call: TRBJ2-2; clone_size: NA; v_call: TRBV10-3; cdr3_aa: CAIGGSGLTANTGELFF; cdr3_nt: TGTGCCATCGGAGGTAGCGGCCTTACCGCGAACACCGGGGAGCTGTTTTTT
d_call: NA; j_call: TRBJ2-7; clone_size: once; v_call: TRBV28; cdr3_aa: CASSPVNSAGSYEQYF; cdr3_nt: TGTGCCAGCAGCCCGGTCAATTCGGCGGGATCCTACGAGCAGTACTTC
d_call: NA; j_call: TRBJ2-2; clone_size: NA; v_call: TRBV30; cdr3_aa: CAWSVLPVNTGELFF; cdr3_nt: TGTGCCTGGAGTGTACTGCCCGTTAACACCGGGGAGCTGTTTTTT
d_call: NA; j_call: TRBJ1-5; clone_size: NA; v_call: TRBV7-2; cdr3_aa: CASRGEYSNQPQHF; cdr3_nt: TGTGCCAGCAGGGGGGAATATAGCAATCAGCCCCAGCATTTT
d_call: NA; j_call: TRBJ1-1; clone_size: few; v_call: TRBV7-3; cdr3_aa: CASREGRLSEAFF; cdr3_nt: TGTGCCAGCAGGGAGGGCAGGCTATCTGAAGCTTTCTTT
d_call: NA; j_call: TRBJ1-4; clone_size: NA; v_call: TRBV4-1; cdr3_aa: CASSLEGGTNEKLFF; cdr3_nt: TGCGCCAGCAGCCTGGAAGGGGGAACTAATGAAAAACTGTTTTTT
d_call: NA; j_call: TRBJ1-5; clone_size: NA; v_call: TRBV24-1; cdr3_aa: CATSDLKHLSGDSGKNSNQPQHF; cdr3_nt: TGTGCCACCAGTGACTTAAAACACCTCTCAGGTGATTCCGGGAAAAATAGCAATCAGCCCCAGCATTTT
d_call: NA; j_call: TRBJ1-2; clone_size: NA; v_call: TRBV6-6; cdr3_aa: CASSVGVDYGYTF; cdr3_nt: TGTGCCAGCAGTGTGGGGGTCGACTATGGCTACACCTTC
d_call: NA; j_call: TRBJ2-1; clone_size: NA; v_call: TRBV27; cdr3_aa: CASSLQQYNEQFF; cdr3_nt: TGTGCCAGCAGTTTGCAACAATACAATGAGCAGTTCTTC
d_call: NA; j_call: TRBJ1-5; clone_size: NA; v_call: TRBV7-9; cdr3_aa: CASRDPGTSLHF; cdr3_nt: TGTGCCAGCAGGGACCCGGGTACCTCTTTACATTTT
d_call: TRBD2; j_call: TRBJ2-7; clone_size: NA; v_call: TRBV5-5; cdr3_aa: CASSLGGTTVEYF; cdr3_nt: TGTGCCAGCAGCTTGGGAGGGACTACCGTGGAGTACTTC
d_call: NA; j_call: TRBJ1-1; clone_size: NA; v_call: TRBV5-1; cdr3_aa: CASSLGGARWGTEAFF; cdr3_nt: TGCGCCAGCAGCTTGGGGGGGGCCCGATGGGGGACTGAAGCTTTCTTT
d_call: TRBD1; j_call: TRBJ2-5; clone_size: NA; v_call: TRBV4-3; cdr3_aa: CASSQATGGETQYF; cdr3_nt: TGCGCCAGCAGCCAAGCGACAGGGGGTGAGACCCAGTACTTC
d_call: NA; j_call: TRBJ2-5; clone_size: NA; v_call: TRBV2; cdr3_aa: CASSEIRSQETQYF; cdr3_nt: TGTGCCAGCAGTGAAATTAGGAGCCAAGAGACCCAGTACTTC
d_call: TRBD1; j_call: TRBJ1-4; clone_size: NA; v_call: TRBV6-5; cdr3_aa: CASSKTGQSNEKLFF; cdr3_nt: TGTGCCAGCAGCAAAACGGGACAGTCTAATGAAAAACTGTTTTTT
d_call: NA; j_call: TRBJ1-5; clone_size: NA; v_call: TRBV5-5; cdr3_aa: CASSLAAGDQPQHF; cdr3_nt: TGTGCCAGCAGCTTGGCGGCGGGGGATCAGCCCCAGCATTTT
d_call: NA; j_call: TRBJ2-3; clone_size: NA; v_call: TRBV19; cdr3_aa: CANRQASTDTQYF; cdr3_nt: TGTGCCAATCGACAGGCCTCCACAGATACGCAGTATTTT